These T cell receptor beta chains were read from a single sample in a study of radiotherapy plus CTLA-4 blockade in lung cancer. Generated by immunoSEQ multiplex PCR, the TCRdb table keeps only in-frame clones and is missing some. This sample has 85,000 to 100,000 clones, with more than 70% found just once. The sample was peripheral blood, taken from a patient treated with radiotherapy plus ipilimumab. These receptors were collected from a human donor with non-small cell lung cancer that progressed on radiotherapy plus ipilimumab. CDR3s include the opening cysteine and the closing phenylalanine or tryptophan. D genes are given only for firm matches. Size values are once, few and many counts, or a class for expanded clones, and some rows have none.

CDR3aa: CASKVGGSYEQYF; CDR3nt: TGTGCCAGCAAGGTCGGGGGATCCTACGAGCAGTACTTC; j_gene: TRBJ2-7; d_gene: NA; abundance: few; v_gene: TRBV28
CDR3aa: CASSRTVNYGYTF; CDR3nt: TGTGCCAGCAGCCGTACAGTTAACTATGGCTACACCTTC; j_gene: TRBJ1-2; d_gene: NA; abundance: NA; v_gene: TRBV5-6
CDR3aa: CASSLQTTGGYTF; CDR3nt: TGTGCCAGCAGTTTGCAGACGACGGGGGGCTACACCTTC; j_gene: TRBJ1-2; d_gene: NA; abundance: NA; v_gene: TRBV28
CDR3aa: CASSVAGTGYNEQFF; CDR3nt: TGTGCCAGCAGCGTAGCCGGGACAGGGTACAATGAGCAGTTCTTC; j_gene: TRBJ2-1; d_gene: TRBD1; abundance: many; v_gene: TRBV9
CDR3aa: CASSLRTSGSNEQYF; CDR3nt: TGTGCCAGCAGCTTACGGACTAGCGGGTCCAACGAGCAGTACTTC; j_gene: TRBJ2-7; d_gene: TRBD2; abundance: NA; v_gene: TRBV7-2
CDR3aa: CASSQDETGTPNTEAFF; CDR3nt: TGCGCCAGCAGCCAAGATGAGACCGGGACACCAAACACTGAAGCTTTCTTT; j_gene: TRBJ1-1; d_gene: NA; abundance: NA; v_gene: TRBV4-3
CDR3aa: CASSKAGLIWHF; CDR3nt: TGTGCCAGCAGCAAAGCGGGGTTAATTTGGCATTTT; j_gene: TRBJ1-5; d_gene: NA; abundance: NA; v_gene: TRBV21-1
CDR3aa: CASSITGTTYEQYF; CDR3nt: TGTGCCAGTAGTATAACGGGCACTACCTACGAGCAGTACTTC; j_gene: TRBJ2-7; d_gene: NA; abundance: NA; v_gene: TRBV19
CDR3aa: CASSPAGNEQYF; CDR3nt: TGTGCCAGCAGTCCGGCAGGGAACGAGCAGTACTTC; j_gene: TRBJ2-7; d_gene: NA; abundance: NA; v_gene: TRBV28
CDR3aa: CSVGRAEYQETQYF; CDR3nt: TGCAGCGTTGGCAGGGCAGAGTACCAAGAGACCCAGTACTTC; j_gene: TRBJ2-5; d_gene: NA; abundance: NA; v_gene: TRBV29-1
CDR3aa: CASAVGTFSNQPQHF; CDR3nt: TGTGCCAGCGCGGTAGGGACATTTAGCAATCAGCCCCAGCATTTT; j_gene: TRBJ1-5; d_gene: NA; abundance: NA; v_gene: TRBV28
CDR3aa: CASTRAGALSYEQYF; CDR3nt: TGTGCCAGCACCCGAGCGGGGGCCCTCTCCTACGAGCAGTACTTC; j_gene: TRBJ2-7; d_gene: TRBD2; abundance: NA; v_gene: TRBV11-2
CDR3aa: CASSVTGNEKLFF; CDR3nt: TGTGCCAGCAGCGTAACAGGGAACGAAAAACTGTTTTTT; j_gene: TRBJ1-4; d_gene: NA; abundance: NA; v_gene: TRBV7-2
CDR3aa: CASSLIGTGEETQYF; CDR3nt: TGTGCCAGCAGCTTAATAGGAACAGGGGAGGAGACCCAGTACTTC; j_gene: TRBJ2-5; d_gene: TRBD1; abundance: few; v_gene: TRBV7-9
CDR3aa: CASSEARRTSGNTIYF; CDR3nt: TGTGCCAGCAGTGAAGCCCGACGGACCTCTGGAAACACCATATATTTT; j_gene: TRBJ1-3; d_gene: NA; abundance: NA; v_gene: TRBV6-1
CDR3aa: CASSAGTGGSGANVLTF; CDR3nt: TGTGCCAGCAGCGCAGGGACAGGGGGCTCCGGGGCCAACGTCCTGACTTTC; j_gene: TRBJ2-6; d_gene: TRBD1; abundance: NA; v_gene: TRBV9
CDR3aa: CASSYSQESQPQHF; CDR3nt: TGTGCCAGCAGTTACTCGCAGGAGAGTCAGCCCCAGCATTTT; j_gene: TRBJ1-5; d_gene: NA; abundance: NA; v_gene: TRBV6-6
CDR3aa: CASTHAATYEQYF; CDR3nt: TGTGCCAGTACCCACGCAGCGACCTACGAGCAGTACTTC; j_gene: TRBJ2-7; d_gene: NA; abundance: NA; v_gene: TRBV6-5
CDR3aa: CASSPRGGRHDTIYF; CDR3nt: TGTGCCAGCAGTCCGCGGGGCGGCAGACACGACACCATATATTTT; j_gene: TRBJ1-3; d_gene: NA; abundance: NA; v_gene: TRBV27
CDR3aa: CASSPGAGAEYGYTF; CDR3nt: TGTGCCAGCAGCCCCGGAGCAGGGGCCGAGTATGGCTACACCTTC; j_gene: TRBJ1-2; d_gene: NA; abundance: NA; v_gene: TRBV5-5
CDR3aa: CASSAAGLSGDEKLFF; CDR3nt: TGTGCCAGCAGCGCCGCCGGCCTCTCGGGAGATGAAAAACTGTTTTTT; j_gene: TRBJ1-4; d_gene: NA; abundance: NA; v_gene: TRBV9
CDR3aa: CATSSNRVEAFF; CDR3nt: TGTGCCACCAGCAGCAACAGGGTTGAAGCTTTCTTT; j_gene: TRBJ1-1; d_gene: NA; abundance: NA; v_gene: TRBV15
CDR3aa: CASTQQGRSGYTF; CDR3nt: TGTGCCAGCACCCAGCAGGGGAGAAGTGGCTACACCTTC; j_gene: TRBJ1-2; d_gene: NA; abundance: NA; v_gene: TRBV6-1
CDR3aa: CASSKGAGSHYGYTF; CDR3nt: TGTGCCAGCAGCAAAGGGGCAGGGTCCCACTATGGCTACACCTTC; j_gene: TRBJ1-2; d_gene: NA; abundance: few; v_gene: TRBV21-1
CDR3aa: CASSVAVNTEAFF; CDR3nt: TGTGCCAGCAGCGTAGCAGTGAACACTGAAGCTTTCTTT; j_gene: TRBJ1-1; d_gene: NA; abundance: NA; v_gene: TRBV9
CDR3aa: CASSVWTSSEQFF; CDR3nt: TGTGCCAGCAGCGTATGGACTAGCAGTGAGCAGTTCTTC; j_gene: TRBJ2-1; d_gene: TRBD2; abundance: NA; v_gene: TRBV9
CDR3aa: CASSSGQGASGELFF; CDR3nt: TGCGCCAGCAGTTCCGGACAGGGGGCATCCGGGGAGCTGTTTTTT; j_gene: TRBJ2-2; d_gene: TRBD1; abundance: NA; v_gene: TRBV5-1
CDR3aa: CASSPQPGTSGYNEQFF; CDR3nt: TGTGCCAGCAGCCCCCAGCCCGGGACTAGCGGGTACAATGAGCAGTTCTTC; j_gene: TRBJ2-1; d_gene: TRBD2; abundance: once; v_gene: TRBV7-2
CDR3aa: CAISSGQGTWGYTF; CDR3nt: TGTGCCATCAGCTCCGGACAGGGAACATGGGGCTACACCTTC; j_gene: TRBJ1-2; d_gene: TRBD1; abundance: NA; v_gene: TRBV10-3
CDR3aa: CASSQEWEQPLHF; CDR3nt: TGCGCCAGCAGCCAAGAGTGGGAACAACCCCTCCACTTT; j_gene: TRBJ1-6; d_gene: NA; abundance: few; v_gene: TRBV4-3
CDR3aa: CASRSSGTTNTGELFF; CDR3nt: TGTGCCAGCAGATCTTCCGGGACAACGAACACCGGGGAGCTGTTTTTT; j_gene: TRBJ2-2; d_gene: NA; abundance: NA; v_gene: TRBV27
CDR3aa: CASSFPQGLGPYGYTF; CDR3nt: TGTGCCAGCAGTTTCCCTCAGGGGTTGGGCCCCTATGGCTACACCTTC; j_gene: TRBJ1-2; d_gene: NA; abundance: NA; v_gene: TRBV28
CDR3aa: CASSDPWTGNQPQHF; CDR3nt: TGTGCCAGCAGTGACCCCTGGACAGGGAACCAGCCCCAGCATTTT; j_gene: TRBJ1-5; d_gene: TRBD1; abundance: NA; v_gene: TRBV6-1
CDR3aa: CASSVEDLRTNEKLFF; CDR3nt: TGTGCCAGCAGCGTAGAGGACCTACGGACTAATGAAAAACTGTTTTTT; j_gene: TRBJ1-4; d_gene: NA; abundance: NA; v_gene: TRBV9
CDR3aa: CASRDSPRSQETQYF; CDR3nt: TGTGCCAGCAGGGACTCTCCTCGCAGCCAAGAGACCCAGTACTTC; j_gene: TRBJ2-5; d_gene: NA; abundance: NA; v_gene: TRBV2
CDR3aa: CASSPGTANTGELFF; CDR3nt: TGTGCCAGCAGCCCAGGGACGGCGAACACCGGGGAGCTGTTTTTT; j_gene: TRBJ2-2; d_gene: NA; abundance: many; v_gene: TRBV7-9
CDR3aa: CASSVEGEGRTYGYTF; CDR3nt: TGTGCCAGCAGCGTAGAAGGTGAAGGCCGAACTTATGGCTACACCTTC; j_gene: TRBJ1-2; d_gene: NA; abundance: NA; v_gene: TRBV9
CDR3aa: CASSLQLGNEQFF; CDR3nt: TGTGCCAGCAGCTTACAGTTGGGAAATGAGCAGTTCTTC; j_gene: TRBJ2-1; d_gene: NA; abundance: NA; v_gene: TRBV7-2
CDR3aa: CASSPQGWEDYGYTF; CDR3nt: TGTGCCAGCAGCCCCCAGGGGTGGGAAGACTATGGCTACACCTTC; j_gene: TRBJ1-2; d_gene: NA; abundance: NA; v_gene: TRBV7-8
CDR3aa: CASRRTGISYEQYF; CDR3nt: TGTGCCAGCAGGCGGACAGGGATCTCCTACGAGCAGTACTTC; j_gene: TRBJ2-7; d_gene: TRBD1; abundance: NA; v_gene: TRBV28
CDR3aa: CASSRSENTEAFF; CDR3nt: TGTGCCAGCAGCCGAAGTGAGAACACTGAAGCTTTCTTT; j_gene: TRBJ1-1; d_gene: NA; abundance: few; v_gene: TRBV2
CDR3aa: CASSPPGTGHEQYF; CDR3nt: TGTGCCAGCAGCCCGCCCGGGACAGGCCACGAGCAGTACTTC; j_gene: TRBJ2-7; d_gene: TRBD1; abundance: NA; v_gene: TRBV7-9
CDR3aa: CASSERPPRLGF; CDR3nt: TGTGCCAGCAGTGAAAGGCCTCCCCGACTGGGCTTC; j_gene: TRBJ1-2; d_gene: NA; abundance: NA; v_gene: TRBV2
CDR3aa: CASSALQRNDGQFF; CDR3nt: TGTGCCAGCAGCGCCCTACAACGTAATGATGGGCAGTTCTTC; j_gene: TRBJ2-1; d_gene: NA; abundance: NA; v_gene: TRBV5-6
CDR3aa: CASSPHTYGYTF; CDR3nt: TGTGCCAGTAGTCCCCACACCTATGGCTACACCTTC; j_gene: TRBJ1-2; d_gene: NA; abundance: NA; v_gene: TRBV19
CDR3aa: CASSVQGPSSGNTIYF; CDR3nt: TGTGCCAGCAGCGTACAGGGCCCGAGCTCTGGAAACACCATATATTTT; j_gene: TRBJ1-3; d_gene: NA; abundance: NA; v_gene: TRBV9
CDR3aa: CASSWAGGMDEQYF; CDR3nt: TGTGCCAGCAGCTGGGCAGGGGGCATGGACGAGCAGTACTTC; j_gene: TRBJ2-7; d_gene: TRBD1; abundance: NA; v_gene: TRBV5-8
CDR3aa: CASSPRDMNTEAFF; CDR3nt: TGTGCCAGCAGCCCCCGGGACATGAACACTGAAGCTTTCTTT; j_gene: TRBJ1-1; d_gene: NA; abundance: NA; v_gene: TRBV7-8
CDR3aa: CASSVRTSMTGELFF; CDR3nt: TGTGCCAGCAGTGTTCGGACTAGTATGACCGGGGAGCTGTTTTTT; j_gene: TRBJ2-2; d_gene: TRBD2; abundance: NA; v_gene: TRBV2
CDR3aa: CASSPDSRISYEQYF; CDR3nt: TGTGCCAGCAGCCCCGACAGCCGGATCTCCTACGAGCAGTACTTC; j_gene: TRBJ2-7; d_gene: NA; abundance: few; v_gene: TRBV7-9
CDR3aa: CASSQNPTLYNEQFF; CDR3nt: TGTGCCAGCAGCCAAAACCCGACGCTCTACAATGAGCAGTTCTTC; j_gene: TRBJ2-1; d_gene: NA; abundance: NA; v_gene: TRBV4-2
CDR3aa: CASSVASGIMWTGELFF; CDR3nt: TGTGCCAGCAGCGTAGCTAGCGGGATTATGTGGACCGGGGAGCTGTTTTTT; j_gene: TRBJ2-2; d_gene: TRBD2; abundance: NA; v_gene: TRBV9
CDR3aa: CASSVGAGGGNTEAFF; CDR3nt: TGTGCCAGCAGCGTAGGGGCAGGGGGCGGGAACACTGAAGCTTTCTTT; j_gene: TRBJ1-1; d_gene: TRBD1; abundance: NA; v_gene: TRBV9
CDR3aa: CASSEYSTYGYTF; CDR3nt: TGTGCCAGCAGTGAATACAGCACCTATGGCTACACCTTC; j_gene: TRBJ1-2; d_gene: NA; abundance: few; v_gene: TRBV6-4
CDR3aa: CASSLGWGEGNTEAFF; CDR3nt: TGCGCCAGCAGCTTGGGGTGGGGAGAGGGGAACACTGAAGCTTTCTTT; j_gene: TRBJ1-1; d_gene: NA; abundance: NA; v_gene: TRBV5-1
CDR3aa: CASSIAGSGLSGTDTQYF; CDR3nt: TGTGCCAGTAGTATAGCCGGTAGCGGGCTGTCTGGCACAGATACGCAGTATTTT; j_gene: TRBJ2-3; d_gene: TRBD2; abundance: few; v_gene: TRBV19
CDR3aa: CASSPLAGGAGELFF; CDR3nt: TGTGCCAGCAGCCCTCTGGCGGGGGGGGCTGGGGAGCTGTTTTTT; j_gene: TRBJ2-2; d_gene: TRBD2; abundance: NA; v_gene: TRBV11-2